Below, one T cell receptor (beta chain) is given with its context. The PCR contained 60 Vbeta and 13 Jbeta primers. Some clones are missing from TCRdb's copy, which holds only in-frame ones; the method was immunoSEQ multiplex PCR. The table records about 160,000 clones, 79% of them present only once. Per the germline V gene, CDR1 is MNHEY and CDR2 is SMNVEV (reference sequence). The CDR3 consists of 14 residues. With 5 bases clipped from V and 7 bases from J, the junction kept 11 bases outside the gene matches. The record originates from a study of cytomegalovirus exposure and HLA in healthy donors. V and J are TRBV27 and TRBJ2-7; TRBD2 aligns across 7 bases. The sequence came from a man between 35 and 55 years old in good health and CMV-seronegative. The sample comprised PBMCs. Written as DNA, the CDR3 is TGTGCCAGCAGTCCCGGATCAACGGGGGGTGAGCAGTACTTC. The encoded protein is CASSPGSTGGEQYF.